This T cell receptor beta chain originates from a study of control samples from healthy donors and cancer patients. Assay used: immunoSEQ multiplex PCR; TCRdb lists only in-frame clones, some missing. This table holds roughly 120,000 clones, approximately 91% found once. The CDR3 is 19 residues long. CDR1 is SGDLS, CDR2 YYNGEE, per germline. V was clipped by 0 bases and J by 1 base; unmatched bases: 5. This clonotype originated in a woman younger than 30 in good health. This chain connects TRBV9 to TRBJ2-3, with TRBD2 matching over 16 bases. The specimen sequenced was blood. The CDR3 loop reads CASSVEGLAGGLGTDTQYF. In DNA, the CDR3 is TGTGCCAGCAGCGTAGAGGGACTAGCGGGGGGGCTCGGCACAGATACGCAGTATTTT.